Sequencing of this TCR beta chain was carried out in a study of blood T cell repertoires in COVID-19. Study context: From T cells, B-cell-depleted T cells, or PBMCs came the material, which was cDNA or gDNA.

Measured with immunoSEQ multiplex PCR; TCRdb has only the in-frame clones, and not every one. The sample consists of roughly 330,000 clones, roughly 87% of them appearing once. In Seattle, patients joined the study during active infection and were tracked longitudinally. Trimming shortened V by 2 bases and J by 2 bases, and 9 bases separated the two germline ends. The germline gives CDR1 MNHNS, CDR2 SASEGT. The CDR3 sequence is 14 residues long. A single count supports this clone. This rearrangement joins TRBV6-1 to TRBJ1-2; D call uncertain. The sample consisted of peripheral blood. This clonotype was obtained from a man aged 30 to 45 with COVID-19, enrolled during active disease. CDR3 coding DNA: TGTGCCAGCAGTGAACCAGGCAGAAACTATGGCTACACCTTC. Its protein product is CASSEPGRNYGYTF.